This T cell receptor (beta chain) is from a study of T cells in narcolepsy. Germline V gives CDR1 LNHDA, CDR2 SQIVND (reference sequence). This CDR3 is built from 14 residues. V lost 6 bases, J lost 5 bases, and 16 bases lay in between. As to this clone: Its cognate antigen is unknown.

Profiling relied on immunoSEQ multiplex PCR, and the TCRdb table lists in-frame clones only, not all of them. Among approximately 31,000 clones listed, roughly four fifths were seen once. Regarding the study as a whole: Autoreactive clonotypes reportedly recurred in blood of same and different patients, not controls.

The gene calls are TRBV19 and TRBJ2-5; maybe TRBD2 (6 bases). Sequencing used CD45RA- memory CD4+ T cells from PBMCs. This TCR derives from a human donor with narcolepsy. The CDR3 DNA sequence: TGTGCCAGTAGCCCGGGACCTAGCGTTGAGACCCAGTACTTC. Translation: CASSPGPSVETQYF.